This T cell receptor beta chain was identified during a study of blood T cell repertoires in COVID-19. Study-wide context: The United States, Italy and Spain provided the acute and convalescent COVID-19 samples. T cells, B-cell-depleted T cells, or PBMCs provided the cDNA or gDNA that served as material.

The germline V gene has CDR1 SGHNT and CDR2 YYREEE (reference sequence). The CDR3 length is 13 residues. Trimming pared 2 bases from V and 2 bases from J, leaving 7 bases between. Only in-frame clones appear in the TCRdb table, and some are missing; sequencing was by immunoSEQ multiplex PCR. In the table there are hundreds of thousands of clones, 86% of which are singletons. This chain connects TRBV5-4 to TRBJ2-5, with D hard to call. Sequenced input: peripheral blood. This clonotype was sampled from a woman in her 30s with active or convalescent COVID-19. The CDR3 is CASSFQEQETQYF. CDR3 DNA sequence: TGTGCCAGCAGCTTTCAGGAACAAGAGACCCAGTACTTC.